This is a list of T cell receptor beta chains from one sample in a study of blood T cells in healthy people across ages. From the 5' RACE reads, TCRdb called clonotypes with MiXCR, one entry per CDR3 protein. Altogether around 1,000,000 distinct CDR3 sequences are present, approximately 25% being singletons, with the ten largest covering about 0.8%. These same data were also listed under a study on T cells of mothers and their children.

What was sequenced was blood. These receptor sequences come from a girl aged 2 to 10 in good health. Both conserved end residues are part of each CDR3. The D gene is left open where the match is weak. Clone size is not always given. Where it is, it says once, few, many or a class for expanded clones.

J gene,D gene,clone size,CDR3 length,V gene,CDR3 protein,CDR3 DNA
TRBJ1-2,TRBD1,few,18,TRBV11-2,CASSFDLQGLGPYHGYTF,TGTGCCAGCAGCTTTGACCTACAGGGGTTGGGCCCCTACCATGGCTACACCTTC
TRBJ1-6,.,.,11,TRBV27,CASSSGRSTYF,TGTGCCAGCAGTTCAGGACGTAGCACCTACTTT
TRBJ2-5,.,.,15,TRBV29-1,CSVGEGGATRETQYF,TGCAGCGTGGGGGAGGGGGGGGCCACCAGAGAGACCCAGTACTTC
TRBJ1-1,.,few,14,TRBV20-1,CSATKLEMGPEAFF,TGCAGTGCTACCAAGCTTGAGATGGGCCCTGAAGCTTTCTTT
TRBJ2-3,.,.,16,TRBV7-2,CASSLDSRGRTDTQYF,TGTGCCAGCAGCTTAGATTCGAGGGGACGGACAGACACGCAGTATTTT
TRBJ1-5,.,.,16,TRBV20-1,CSARAPTEISNQPQHF,TGCAGTGCTAGAGCCCCGACAGAAATCAGCAATCAGCCCCAGCATTTT
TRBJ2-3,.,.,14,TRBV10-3,CAISELNPADTQYF,TGTGCCATCAGTGAACTAAACCCGGCAGATACGCAGTATTTT
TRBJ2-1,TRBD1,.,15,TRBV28,CASSSYRGQRNEQFF,TGTGCCAGCAGTTCGTACAGGGGGCAACGCAATGAGCAGTTCTTC
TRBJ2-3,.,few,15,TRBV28,CASSASPGGTDTQYF,TGTGCCAGCAGTGCTTCTCCGGGCGGCACAGATACGCAGTATTTT
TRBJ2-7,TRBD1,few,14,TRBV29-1,CSAYIRDRGYEQYF,TGCAGCGCCTACATCCGGGACAGGGGCTACGAGCAGTACTTC
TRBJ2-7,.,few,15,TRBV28,CASSLYRVKLEEQYF,TGTGCCAGCAGTTTATACAGGGTAAAGTTGGAAGAGCAGTACTTC
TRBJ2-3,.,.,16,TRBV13,CASSPLLVTSTDTQYF,TGTGCCAGCAGCCCGCTGCTAGTCACGAGCACAGATACGCAGTATTTT
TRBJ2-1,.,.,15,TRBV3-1,CASSHSGTGGVEQFF,TGTGCCAGCAGCCATAGCGGGACAGGCGGAGTTGAGCAGTTCTTC
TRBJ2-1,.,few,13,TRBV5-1,CASSGEGYNEQFF,TGCGCCAGTTCAGGGGAGGGCTACAATGAGCAGTTCTTC
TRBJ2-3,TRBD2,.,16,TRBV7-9,CASSLASGLGTDTQYF,TGTGCCAGCAGCTTAGCTAGCGGGTTGGGCACAGATACGCAGTATTTT
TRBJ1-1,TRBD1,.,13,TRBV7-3,CATRREGATEAFF,TGTGCCACCCGGCGTGAGGGGGCAACAGAAGCTTTCTTT
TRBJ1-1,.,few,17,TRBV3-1,CASSPAPTVPRNTEAFF,TGTGCCAGCAGCCCCGCCCCCACTGTGCCACGGAACACTGAAGCTTTCTTT
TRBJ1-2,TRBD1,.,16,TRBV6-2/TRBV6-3,CASRTSLPGQGPENTF,TGTGCCAGCAGGACTTCTCTACCGGGACAGGGTCCTGAGAACACCTTC
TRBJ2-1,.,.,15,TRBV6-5,CASSYPGLAYNEQFF,TGTGCCAGCAGTTACCCGGGGCTCGCCTACAATGAGCAGTTCTTC